Below, 7 T cell receptor beta chains from the same sample are listed, as sequenced in a study of T cell repertoires in cytomegalovirus infection. These receptors have no identified antigens. TCRdb fed the reads into MiXCR, producing one record per CDR3 protein. The sample carries about 900,000 distinct CDR3 sequences, around a third recorded once. Sequenced material: cultured CD8+ T cells from PBMCs, taken from culture after CMV antigen stimulation. The receptor source for this set is a human donor in good health (CMV status not recorded). Some clones in this sample may be carry-over from other donors' samples.

This clonotype was seen at least ten times. The chain joins TRBV7-6 to TRBJ2-7, with 7 positions matching TRBD1. Germline V gene data show CDR1 as SGHVS and CDR2 as FNYEAQ. The CDR3 spans 14 residues. V lost 4 bases to trimming and J lost 2 bases; unmatched junction nucleotides: 5. The CDR3 bases are TGTGCCAGCAGCTCCACAGGGGTCCCCTACGAGCAGTACTTC. Protein sequence: CASSSTGVPYEQYF.

The V gene is TRBV27, the J gene TRBJ1-1; the D gene is possibly TRBD1 (5 bases). Trimming stripped 3 bases from V and 11 bases from J, with 22 bases between. This CDR3 is built from 15 residues. The V gene's germline CDR1 is MNHEY and CDR2 SMNVEV (reference sequence). The CDR3 loop is CASSLQMGTRLWAFF. The CDR3 DNA sequence: TGTGCCAGCAGTTTGCAGATGGGGACGAGGTTGTGGGCTTTCTTT.

The rearrangement links TRBV7-2 to TRBJ2-2, with 7 nucleotides matching TRBD1. The CDR3 is 15 amino acids. CDR1 SGHTA and CDR2 FQGNSA come from the germline V gene. V lost 4 bases to trimming and J lost 1 base; unmatched junction nucleotides: 3. This CDR3 is CTSSSGQVNTGELFF. In DNA, the CDR3 is TGTACCAGCAGCTCCGGACAGGTGAACACCGGGGAGCTGTTTTTT.

This clonotype was picked up one time. The chain carries TRBV20-1 and TRBJ1-2; D might be TRBD1 (6 bases). CDR1 is DFQATT and CDR2 is SNEGSKA in the germline V gene (reference sequence). CDR3 size: 14 residues. Between the trimmed V and J ends, which lost 0 bases and 2 bases, there was a span of 10 bases. CDR3 sequence: CSARDETGNYGYTF. The CDR3 DNA reads as TGCAGTGCTAGAGACGAGACAGGAAACTATGGCTACACCTTC.

The chain carries TRBV5-4 and TRBJ1-6; maybe TRBD1 (5 bases). The germline CDR1 and CDR2 sequences are SGHNT and YYREEE (reference sequence). Trimming left V 1 base short and J 6 bases short, with 17 bases between. The CDR3 is 17 amino acids. CDR3 in DNA: TGTGCCAGCAGCTTGAATTTGAACGGGGGAGGTAATTCACCCCTCCACTTT. This codes for CASSLNLNGGGNSPLHF. Filled out from reference TRBV5-4 and TRBJ1-6, the complete variable domain reads ETGVTQSPTHLIKTRGQQVTLRCSSQSGHNTVSWYQQALGQGPQFIFQYYREEENGRGNFPPRFSGLQFPNYSSELNVNALELDDSALYLCASSLNLNGGGNSPLHFGNGTRLTVT.

This clonotype was seen a handful of times. The genes are TRBV7-3 and TRBJ2-1; 9 bases map to TRBD1. CDR1 and CDR2 from the germline V gene are SGHTA and FQGTGA. With V trimmed by 4 bases and J by 6 bases, 13 bases remained unmatched. This CDR3 spans 17 amino acids. In DNA form, the CDR3 reads TGTGCCAGCAGCTCGAAAATCCGGGACAGGGAGAGCAATGAGCAGTTCTTC. Amino acids: CASSSKIRDRESNEQFF.

This clonotype was recorded many times. Relative to the germline gene, one junction end is altered; a read error may explain this. This chain links TRBV27 with TRBJ1-6; weak D call: TRBD1 (5 bases). The CDR3 is 13 residues long. CDR1 and CDR2 (germline): MNHEY, SMNVEV (reference sequence). CDR3 sequence reads: CASSLGPNSPLHF. CDR3 DNA: TGCGCCAGCAGTCTGGGACCAAATTCACCCCTCCACTTT.